One and the same sample provided the 15 T cell receptor beta chains below, sequenced in a study of blood T cell repertoires in COVID-19. Data came from immunoSEQ multiplex PCR; TCRdb stores just in-frame clones and leaves some out. The sample shows about 120,000 clones, 75% to 90% of them seen only once. The sample consisted of peripheral blood. Every receptor here comes from a man aged 25-40 years with acute or convalescent COVID-19.

V gene TRBV6-4 combines with J gene TRBJ2-1, with TRBD2 matching over 10 bases. Germline CDR1 and CDR2: MRHNA and SNTAGT. The length of the CDR3 is 16 residues. The V and J ends lost 6 bases and 7 bases, in that order; junction bases with no gene match: 12. The CDR3 sequence: CASSLHGAGGPNEQFF. The CDR3 nucleotides are TGTGCCAGCAGCTTACACGGAGCGGGAGGGCCAAATGAGCAGTTCTTC.

In this sample, this clone turned up once. The chain links TRBV28 to TRBJ2-7, with 10 positions matching TRBD1. Germline CDR1 and CDR2: MDHEN and SYDVKM. After removal of 2 bases from V and 7 bases from J, the junction contained 8 bases not matched to a gene. The CDR3 is 15 residues long. CDR3: CASSLAGTGVGEQYV. CDR3 coding DNA: TGTGCCAGCAGTTTAGCTGGGACAGGGGTGGGGGAGCAGTACGTC.

For the CDR3, the DNA is TGTGCCAGCAGTTGGACTAGCGGAGGGCCCTACGAGCAGTACGTC. Translated: CASSWTSGGPYEQYV. The rearrangement uses TRBV6-5 and TRBJ2-7; 10 bases map to TRBD2. The CDR3 consists of 15 residues. Germline V gives CDR1 MNHEY, CDR2 SVGAGI. The V and J ends lost 4 bases and 2 bases, in that order; junction bases with no gene match: 5.

J is TRBJ1-5 and V is TRBV19; possibly TRBD1 for D (6 bases). The V end was cut by 0 bases, the J end by 7 bases, with 10 bases between. This CDR3 comprises 14 residues. Germline assignment: CDR1 LNHDA and CDR2 SQIVND (reference sequence). The CDR3 here is CASSIERTGQPQHF. The DNA of the CDR3 is TGTGCCAGTAGTATAGAACGTACAGGGCAGCCCCAGCATTTT.

The chain joins TRBV3-1 (or the pseudogene TRBV3-2) to TRBJ2-3; D may be TRBD2 (6 bases). V was shortened by 4 bases and J by 4 bases, with 15 bases between the two germline ends. The CDR3 is 15 residues long. Germline V CDR1 and CDR2: LGHDT, YNNKEL (reference sequence). The CDR3 DNA reads as TGTGCCAGCAGCCCTCCTAGCGCCCTTCCAGATACGCAGTATTTT. Encoded protein: CASSPPSALPDTQYF.

This sequence joins TRBV19 and TRBJ2-2; the match to TRBD2 covers 7 bases. The germline gives CDR1 LNHDA, CDR2 SQIVND (reference sequence). The CDR3 totals 16 residues. Unmatched junction bases numbered 10, after V lost 8 bases and J lost 1 base. The CDR3 nucleotides are TGTGCCAGTTCACTCCTGGGGAGGGGGAACACCGGGGAGCTGTTTTTT. Its translation: CASSLLGRGNTGELFF.

This clone has a single count. The V call is TRBV19, the J call TRBJ2-4, with 9 nucleotides matching TRBD1. J gave up 3 bases and V 6 bases, and 9 bases lay outside the gene matches. The CDR3 is made up of 16 amino acids. Germline values: CDR1 LNHDA, CDR2 SQIVND (reference sequence). CDR3 amino acids: CASSRTGGSGKNIQYF. The CDR3 DNA follows: TGTGCCAGTAGCAGAACAGGGGGCTCGGGCAAAAACATTCAGTACTTC.

This clone has only a few counts. The chain joins TRBV6-4 to TRBJ2-1, with a weak D call TRBD1 (6 bases). This CDR3 contains 15 residues. V was clipped by 4 bases and J by 9 bases, with 19 bases between them. Germline CDR1 reads MRHNA; CDR2 reads SNTAGT. CDR3 nucleotide sequence: TGTGCCAGCAGTGCCGACTCGATAGGCAGGGGTGAGCAGTTCTTC. Protein sequence: CASSADSIGRGEQFF.

For this clone: Relative to the germline gene, one junction end is altered; a read error may explain this. The chain recombines TRBV3-1 (or the pseudogene TRBV3-2) with TRBJ1-2, with 10 bases that match TRBD1. Germline V gives CDR1 LGHDT, CDR2 YNNKEL (reference sequence). The CDR3 length is 16 residues. The chain's CDR3 is CASSQDWGQGRYGYTF. In DNA form, the CDR3 reads TGTGCCAGCAGCCAAGATTGGGGACAGGGGAGATATGGCTACACTTTC.

V and J are TRBV5-1 and TRBJ1-4; TRBD1 is a possible D gene (6 bases). Trimming shortened V by 2 bases and J by 12 bases, and 17 bases separated the two germline ends. Germline lookup yields CDR1 SGHRS and CDR2 YFSETQ. This CDR3 has 14 amino acids. The CDR3 region is CASSLQGPVGELFF. In nucleotides, the CDR3 is TGCGCCAGCAGCTTACAGGGCCCTGTTGGGGAACTGTTTTTT. Full variable domain (missing parts from reference TRBV5-1 and TRBJ1-4): KAGVTQTPRYLIKTRGQQVTLSCSPISGHRSVSWYQQTPGQGLQFLFEYFSETQRNKGNFPGRFSGRQFSNSRSEMNVSTLELGDSALYLCASSLQGPVGELFFGSGTQLSVL.

Turning to this clone: The same CDR3 can be traced to other DNA sequences in this sample. The CDR3 nucleotides are TGTGCCATCAGTGAGTCGGGGAGGGGGAGCAATCAGCCCCAGCATTTT. Protein sequence: CAISESGRGSNQPQHF. The V call is TRBV10-3, the J call TRBJ1-5, with a tentative D call TRBD1 (6 bases). Trimming took 0 bases from V and 1 from J, leaving 10 bases between them. Germline V gives CDR1 ENHRY, CDR2 SYGVKD. The CDR3 has 16 amino acids.

The V gene is TRBV4-1, the J gene TRBJ2-3; D may be TRBD2 (5 bases). Looked up from germline, CDR1 is MGHRA and CDR2 is YSYEKL. V gave up 4 bases and J gave up 6 bases, with 17 bases separating them. This CDR3 comprises 15 residues. Here the CDR3 DNA reads TGCGCCAGCAGCCCACTGGAAGCGGCCCCCGATACGCAGTATTTT. This encodes CASSPLEAAPDTQYF.

In this sample, this clone turned up once. This sequence joins TRBV6-6 and TRBJ1-2; tentative D call: TRBD1 (5 bases). Trimming took 5 bases from V and 6 from J, leaving 13 bases between them. There are 13 residues in the CDR3. CDR1 and CDR2 (germline): MNHNY, SVGAGI (reference sequence). The DNA of the CDR3 is TGTGCCAGCAGTCTCAGGGCATCAGATGGCTACACCTTC. Residues: CASSLRASDGYTF.

The chain joins TRBV4-2 to TRBJ1-4; D might be TRBD1 (5 bases). The CDR3 runs 16 residues. CDR1 is LGHNA, CDR2 YNFKEQ, per germline. The germline V and J ends were trimmed by 4 bases and 3 bases, with 15 bases remaining between them. CDR3 nucleotide sequence: TGTGCCAGCAGCCCCGCGGTGGGCAGGGCTAATGAAAAACTGTTTTTT. Its protein product is CASSPAVGRANEKLFF.

This rearrangement joins TRBV11-1 to TRBJ2-7, with D unresolved. Deletions cut 6 bases from V and 0 bases from J, with 15 bases between. This CDR3 is built from 15 residues. CDR1 and CDR2 from the germline V gene are SGHAT and FQDESV (reference sequence). The CDR3 region is CASRESGVSSYEQYF. CDR3 coding DNA: TGTGCCAGCAGGGAGTCGGGTGTGAGCTCCTACGAGCAGTACTTC.